This T cell receptor (beta chain) comes out of a study of cytomegalovirus exposure and HLA in healthy donors. Study-wide results and limits: Later examination showed HLA-associated TCR beta chains had greater clonal expansion than equally common others.

Samples came from healthy bone marrow donors. Each donor was nominally healthy when sampled (though unrecorded immune exposures were likely). It was with 60 Vbeta and 13 Jbeta primers that the PCR ran. Measured with immunoSEQ multiplex PCR; TCRdb has only the in-frame clones, and not every one. This table holds some 130,000 clones, around 80% found once. V lost 4 bases to trimming and J lost 0 bases, with 13 bases between them. Germline V CDR1 and CDR2: SGHAT, FQNNGV. The CDR3 totals 16 residues. As for this clone: As yet, its antigen is unknown.

This chain connects TRBV11-2 to TRBJ1-5, with a tentative D call TRBD1 (6 bases). Sequenced: PBMCs. This sequence was found in a human donor in good health. The CDR3 DNA sequence: TGTGCCAGCAGCTCTCTCAGGGGAAGTAGCAATCAGCCCCAGCATTTT. The encoded protein is CASSSLRGSSNQPQHF.